Listed here are 19 T cell receptor beta chains from one sample, sequenced in a study of tumor-infiltrating lymphocytes in primary liver carcinoma. The source of the blood RNA was unsorted whole blood, and germline DNA was extracted as well. Synthesis of TCR beta cDNA was carried out from around 540 ng total RNA with a constant-region primer. Three nested multiplex PCR rounds, a slightly modified ARM-PCR, produced the libraries for TCR beta. Rounds one and two of PCR, each of 10 to 11 cycles, were primed with TRBV1-TRBV30 forward primers and a C-beta reverse primer. TCRdb redid the calling of the multiplex PCR reads with MiXCR, one entry per CDR3 protein. This table holds fewer than 350,000 distinct CDR3 sequences, 55% to 65% found once. Sequencing used peripheral blood. These TCRs come from a man in his forties or fifties with primary liver carcinoma and hepatitis B virus infection.

The chain joins TRBV4-2 to TRBJ1-4; D is unclear. CDR1 LGHNA and CDR2 YNFKEQ come from the germline V gene. The CDR3 sequence is 16 residues long. Trimming pared 0 bases from V and 3 bases from J, leaving 11 bases between. In DNA form, the CDR3 reads TGTGCCAGCAGCCAAGAGCTAACGTCATCTAATGAAAAACTGTTTTTT. Amino acids: CASSQELTSSNEKLFF.

To note about this clonotype: One end of the junction does not line up with germline, which may come from a read error. The chain couples TRBV28 to TRBJ2-4; maybe TRBD1 (6 bases). Germline CDR1 MDHEN, CDR2 SYDVKM. The CDR3 is 14 residues long. The CDR3 sequence: CPSSLQGDKNIQYF. The CDR3 coding sequence is TGTCCCAGCAGTCTACAGGGTGACAAAAACATTCAGTACTTC.

This clonotype appeared a single time. The V gene is TRBV12-3 or TRBV12-4, the J gene TRBJ2-2; D remains ambiguous. CDR3 length: 11 amino acids. CDR3 DNA sequence: TGTGCTTCTATCGGAAACGGGGAGCTGTTTTTT. Translating gives CASIGNGELFF.

Remarks on this clonotype: This clone may be a read error of a much larger clone one base away. This chain connects TRBV6-5 to TRBJ1-5; D is possibly TRBD1 (5 bases). The V gene's germline CDR1 is MNHEY and CDR2 SVGAGI. The CDR3 length is 15 residues. Trimming shortened V by 4 bases and J by 5 bases, and 15 bases separated the two germline ends. The CDR3 nucleotides are TGTGCCAGCAGTTGCCTCCCAGGGCCAGATCAGCCCCAGCATTTT. Translation gives CASSCLPGPDQPQHF.

The rearrangement joins TRBV5-4 to TRBJ2-3; 12 positions match TRBD2. This CDR3 contains 16 residues. V lost 6 bases and J lost 2; bases outside the gene matches: 7. Per germline, CDR1 SGHNT and CDR2 YYREEE (reference sequence). The DNA of the CDR3 is TGTGCCAGCACCGTGACTAGCGGGAGACTCACAGATACGCAGTATTTT. Its protein product is CASTVTSGRLTDTQYF.

As concerns this clonotype: Relative to the germline gene, one junction end is altered; a read error may explain this. CDR3 sequence reads: CASSSRPNTWELFF. DNA for the CDR3: TGTGCCAGCAGTTCACGGCCAAACACCTGGGAGTTGTTTTTT. The rearrangement links TRBV6-5 to TRBJ2-2; possible D gene TRBD2, 5 bases. The CDR3 runs 14 residues. Germline V gives CDR1 MNHEY, CDR2 SVGAGI.

There are a few counts of this clonotype. This rearrangement joins TRBV12-3 or TRBV12-4 to TRBJ1-1, with TRBD1 matching over 8 bases. The CDR3 covers 15 residues. The ends lost 4 bases at V and 1 base at J; junction bases unmatched: 5. This chain's CDR3 is CASSYGTGQNTEAFF. In nucleotides, the CDR3 is TGTGCCAGCAGTTACGGGACAGGACAGAACACTGAAGCTTTCTTT.

This clonotype was observed once. This may stem from a read error, because a much larger clone lies one nucleotide away. The CDR3 region is CANSLPRTGDYGYTF. The CDR3 nucleotides are TGTGCCAACAGCTTGCCCCGGACAGGGGACTATGGCTACACCTTC. The chain joins TRBV5-4 to TRBJ1-2, with 9 nucleotides matching TRBD1. The CDR3 consists of 15 residues. Germline V gives CDR1 SGHNT, CDR2 YYREEE (reference sequence).

In regard to this clonotype: A read error is possible here, since a much larger clone lies one base away. The rearrangement uses TRBV6-1 and TRBJ2-5; tentative D call: TRBD1 (6 bases). Germline V gives CDR1 MNHNS, CDR2 SASEGT. The CDR3 has 13 amino acids. The DNA of the CDR3 is TGTGCCAACAGTGGAGAGAGGGGGGAGACCCAGTACTTC. It encodes CANSGERGETQYF.

Concerning this clonotype: A read error may explain this, as a much larger clone is one base away. The chain couples TRBV12-3 or TRBV12-4 to TRBJ1-1; D might be TRBD1 (5 bases). There are 14 residues in the CDR3. The V and J ends lost 8 bases and 3 bases respectively, with 16 bases between them. The CDR3 reads CASARQGGDTEAFF. CDR3 bases: TGTGCCAGCGCGAGGCAGGGAGGGGACACTGAAGCTTTCTTT.

Points on this clonotype: The germline gene is not matched at one end of the junction; a read error may be the cause. The rearrangement joins TRBV6-1 to TRBJ2-5; tentatively, D is TRBD1 (5 bases). CDR1 MNHNS and CDR2 SASEGT come from the germline V gene. The CDR3 consists of 14 residues. The CDR3 loop is CASSGRTPQDTQYF. CDR3 bases: TGTGCCAGCAGTGGAAGGACACCCCAAGACACCCAGTACTTC.

Points on this clonotype: A much larger clone is a single base away; this may be a read error. This chain connects TRBV12-3 or TRBV12-4 to TRBJ2-2; maybe TRBD2 (7 bases). The CDR3 spans 13 residues. The CDR3 loop is CASSGGGTGELVF. CDR3 bases: TGTGCCAGCAGTGGGGGGGGCACCGGGGAGCTGGTTTTT.

Of note for this clonotype: A read error may explain this, as a much larger clone is one base away. This chain connects TRBV7-8 to TRBJ2-7; 10 bases are shared with TRBD1. The CDR3 is 15 amino acids. Germline lookup yields CDR1 SGHVS and CDR2 FQNEAQ. The CDR3 bases are TGTGCCAACAGCTTAGGGGGACAGGGGAACTACGAGCAGTACTTC. It codes for CANSLGGQGNYEQYF. The full variable domain, with the rest looked up from reference TRBV7-8 and TRBJ2-7, is GAGVSQSPRYKVAKRGQDVALRCDPISGHVSLFWYQQALGQGPEFLTYFQNEAQLDKSGLPSDRFFAERPEGSVSTLKIQRTQQEDSAVYLCANSLGGQGNYEQYFGPGTRLTVT.

This clonotype has ten or more counts. V is TRBV6-1 and J is TRBJ2-3; a weak D match, TRBD1 (5 bases). The CDR3 extends over 14 amino acids. V was pared by 7 bases and J by 1 base, with 12 bases between. Per the germline V gene, CDR1 is MNHNS and CDR2 is SASEGT. The CDR3: CASIRREGTDTQYF. DNA of the CDR3: TGTGCCAGCATCCGCAGGGAAGGCACAGATACGCAGTATTTT.

The chain joins TRBV12-3 or TRBV12-4 to TRBJ2-3; the D is unclear. This CDR3 has 11 residues. Trimming took 2 bases from V and 7 from J, leaving 4 bases between them. In DNA, the CDR3 is TGTGCCAGCAGTTTAACATATACGCAGTATTTT. Its protein product is CASSLTYTQYF.

This clonotype was seen only a few times. The genes are TRBV7-9 and TRBJ1-4, with D tentatively TRBD1 (5 bases). Germline V gene sequence: CDR1 SEHNR, CDR2 FQNEAQ (reference sequence). The CDR3 length is 12 residues. Trimming removed 4 bases at V and 8 bases at J, with 8 bases between. This chain's CDR3 is CASSSGTEKLFF. CDR3 nucleotides: TGTGCCAGCAGCTCCGGGACGGAAAAACTGTTTTTT.

Notes on this clonotype: It is likely a read error, because the conserved phenylalanine at the end of the CDR3 is missing. J is TRBJ1-6 and V is TRBV11-1, with TRBD1 identical over 7 bases. The CDR3 is 16 residues long. CDR1 SGHAT and CDR2 FQDESV come from the germline V gene (reference sequence). Losses at the gene ends were 3 bases for V and 7 bases for J; bases not matched to a gene: 9. CDR3 loop: CASSFAVGTANSPLHL. The CDR3 DNA sequence: TGTGCCAGCAGCTTCGCCGTCGGGACAGCGAATTCACCCCTCCACCTT.

Worth noting for this clonotype: One junction end does not reproduce the germline sequence, and a read error may be involved. V gene TRBV12-3 or TRBV12-4 combines with J gene TRBJ1-2, with TRBD1 matching over 11 bases. This CDR3 region has 14 residues. The CDR3 loop reads CASGRTGGNYGYIF. The CDR3 coding sequence is TGTGCCAGCGGTAGGACAGGGGGCAATTATGGCTACATCTTC.

As concerns this clonotype: This may be a read error, as it is one base from a much larger clone. The chain recombines TRBV13 with TRBJ2-7; D is possibly TRBD2 (6 bases). The CDR3 has 17 amino acids. The germline V gene has CDR1 PRHDT and CDR2 FYEKMQ (reference sequence). CDR3 nucleotide sequence: TGTGCCAGCAGGTCTGCTGGCGCGGCGGGACGGGCCTACGATCAGTACTTC. It specifies CASRSAGAAGRAYDQYF. The whole variable domain, filled in from reference TRBV13 and TRBJ2-7, reads AAGVIQSPRHLIKEKRETATLKCYPIPRHDTVYWYQQGPGQDPQFLISFYEKMQSDKGSIPDRFSAQQFSDYHSELNMSSLELGDSALYFCASRSAGAAGRAYDQYFGPGTRLTVT.